These 3 T cell receptor beta chains were sequenced from one sample in a study of blood T cell repertoires in COVID-19. The repertoire was sequenced with immunoSEQ multiplex PCR; TCRdb's copy has only in-frame clones and lacks some. The table records about 46,000 clones, around 85% of them present only once. Sequencing used peripheral blood. The receptors were sampled from a human donor in a cohort sampled during active COVID-19. The donor label of this sample is uncertain.

This chain uses TRBV11-2 with TRBJ2-5; TRBD2 aligns across 15 bases. Germline CDR1 and CDR2: SGHAT and FQNNGV. This CDR3 has 18 amino acids. J was trimmed by 2 bases and V by 5 bases; bases with no gene match: 9. This chain's CDR3 is CASSGPGLAGGKQETQYF. CDR3 nucleotides: TGTGCCAGCAGCGGACCGGGACTAGCGGGGGGAAAACAAGAGACCCAGTACTTC. Together with reference TRBV11-2 and TRBJ2-5, the CDR3 gives the full variable domain: EAGVAQSPRYKIIEKRQSVAFWCNPISGHATLYWYQQILGQGPKLLIQFQNNGVVDDSQLPKDRFSAERLKGVDSTLKIQPAKLEDSAVYLCASSGPGLAGGKQETQYFGPGTRLLVL.

Only one count was recorded for this clone. This chain links TRBV19 with TRBJ2-1, with 8 bases matching TRBD1. CDR3 length: 14 residues. Looked up from germline, CDR1 is LNHDA and CDR2 is SQIVND (reference sequence). J lost 4 bases, V lost 5 bases, and 4 bases had no gene match. CDR3 coding DNA: TGTGCCAGTAGTCTCCGGGACAGGTACAATGAGCAGTTCTTC. Amino acid sequence: CASSLRDRYNEQFF.

The chain combines TRBV5-1 with TRBJ2-7; 7 bases map to TRBD1. The CDR3 has 13 residues. J gave up 3 bases and V 1 base, and 1 base lay outside the gene matches. Germline V gene data show CDR1 as SGHRS and CDR2 as YFSETQ. The CDR3 reads CASSLNRGYEQYF. The CDR3 nucleotides are TGCGCCAGCAGCTTGAACAGGGGCTACGAGCAGTACTTC.